The text below deals with one TCR beta chain. TCRdb's copy holds only in-frame clones and misses some; the assay was immunoSEQ multiplex PCR. Among over 140,000 clones, roughly 81% were seen once, and the ten largest hold more than 8.5%. The data belong to a study of blood T cell repertoires in COVID-19. This CDR3 has 12 residues. Looked up from germline, CDR1 is LNHDA and CDR2 is SQIVND (reference sequence). V lost 3 bases to trimming and J lost 5 bases, with 4 bases between them. The clonotype comes from a woman aged 45 to 65 with active or convalescent COVID-19. This rearrangement joins TRBV19 to TRBJ2-2, with D uncertain. Sequenced sample: peripheral blood. CDR3 in amino acids: CASSIGTGELFF. The DNA of the CDR3 is TGTGCCAGTAGTATCGGGACCGGGGAGCTGTTTTTT. Supplemented by reference TRBV19 and TRBJ2-2, the full variable domain reads DGGITQSPKYLFRKEGQNVTLSCEQNLNHDAMYWYRQDPGQGLRLIYYSQIVNDFQKGDIAEGYSVSREKKESFPLTVTSAQKNPTAFYLCASSIGTGELFFGEGSRLTVL.